The sequence of this T cell receptor beta chain was determined in a study of T cell clonality in common variable immunodeficiency. Germline lookup yields CDR1 LNHDA and CDR2 SQIVND (reference sequence). J lost 5 bases, V lost 5 bases, and 11 bases had no gene match. The CDR3 spans 15 residues. Study-wide results and limits: Links between repertoire features and CVID complications were heterogeneity-limited. CVID subjects showed higher TCRbeta clonality than healthy controls. Common variable immunodeficiency TCR beta sequences reportedly had fewer deletions and N-nucleotide insertions.

Control and CVID samples contributed equal amounts of genomic DNA. Assay: immunoSEQ multiplex PCR; the TCRdb copy retains only in-frame clones and omits some. In total the sample includes about 25,000 clones, none of them seen once. This clone was counted ten times or more. Its antigen is unidentified. The DNA ends 3 residues before the CDR3 does, and the rest of the CDR3 is filled in from the germline J gene. The chain joins TRBV19 to TRBJ1-2; 7 nucleotides match TRBD1. This TCR was sampled from a human donor with common variable immunodeficiency. Sequenced input: peripheral blood mononuclear cells. Incomplete CDR3 DNA: TGTGCCAGTAGTCTTAGAGGTGGACAGGTGTATGGC. This gives the protein CASSLRGGQVYG. The whole CDR3 reads CASSLRGGQVYGYTF. Looking up the rest from reference TRBV19 and TRBJ1-2 gives the full variable domain: DGGITQSPKYLFRKEGQNVTLSCEQNLNHDAMYWYRQDPGQGLRLIYYSQIVNDFQKGDIAEGYSVSREKKESFPLTVTSAQKNPTAFYLCASSLRGGQVYGYTFGSGTRLTVV.